This T cell receptor (beta chain) was observed in a study of T-cell memory formation after mild COVID-19. Study at large: Clustering of TCRs was largely donor specific. Study conclusions and caveats: Prior to infection, memory already included some responding clones, suggesting cross-reactive memory joined. Balance between CD4 and CD8 was seen in clones contracting day 15 to 85, and a CD4+ lean was seen in later expanders.

UMIs and sample barcodes were carried by the TCR alpha and TCR beta cDNA libraries that 5'RACE produced using constant-segment primers. TCRdb passed the 5' RACE reads through MiXCR, listing each CDR3 protein once. Of around 530,000 distinct CDR3 sequences in the sample, roughly 21% were seen once. This clonotype was detected only a few times. Its target is unknown. In germline, CDR1 is SGHRS, CDR2 YFSETQ. The CDR3 length is 15 residues. Trimming removed 0 bases at V and 0 bases at J, with 7 bases between. This chain links TRBV5-1 with TRBJ1-5; no reliable D call. The sequence derives from an adult woman who had mild COVID-19 (a few samples of this study predate the infection). Cell type and time point are not known. Sequencing used PBMCs or a T cell subset sorted from them (not recorded which). In nucleotides, the CDR3 is TGCGCCAGCAGCTTGGACAACTATAGCAATCAGCCCCAGCATTTT. Its protein product is CASSLDNYSNQPQHF.